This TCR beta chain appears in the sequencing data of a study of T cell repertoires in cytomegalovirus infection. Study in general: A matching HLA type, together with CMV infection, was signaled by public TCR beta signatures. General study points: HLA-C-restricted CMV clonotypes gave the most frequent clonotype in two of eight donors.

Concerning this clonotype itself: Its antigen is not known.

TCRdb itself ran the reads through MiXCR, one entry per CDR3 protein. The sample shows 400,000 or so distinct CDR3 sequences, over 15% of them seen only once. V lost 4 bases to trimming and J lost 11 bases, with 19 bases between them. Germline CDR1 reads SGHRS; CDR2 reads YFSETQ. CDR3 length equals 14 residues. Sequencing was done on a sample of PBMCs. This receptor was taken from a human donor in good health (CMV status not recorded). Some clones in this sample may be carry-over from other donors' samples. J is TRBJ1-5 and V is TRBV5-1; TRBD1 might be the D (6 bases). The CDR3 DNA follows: TGCGCCAGCAGCCCAGACGGACAGTCTAGGGCCCAGCATTTT. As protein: CASSPDGQSRAQHF.